This record covers a single T cell receptor beta chain. Its antigen remains unidentified. Base qualities are not provided; no much larger clone lies one nucleotide away. This sample was taken from a study of blood T cell repertoires in COVID-19 (dated by TCRdb to the early 2020s). Describing the broader study: Recovered participants in ImmuneRACE Cohort 3 were defined by two consecutive negative NP/OP PCR tests, clearance by a healthcare professional, or resolution of symptoms. Collaborator samples came from the United States, Italy and Spain and covered acute and convalescent phases of COVID-19. The prospective study material was composed of cDNA or gDNA derived from T cells, B-cell-depleted T cells, or PBMCs. Subjects who had been exposed to COVID-19, were actively infected with it, or had recovered from it provided the deeply sampled blood TCRbeta repertoires that made up the dataset. A freely available public database, intended as a resource for researchers studying the immune response to SARS-CoV-2, is where the repertoires were released. Samples came from the ongoing ImmuneRACE study (first 160 participants) plus 1,254 subjects from 6 global collaborators. Nearly every sample came with metadata listing a de-identified subject ID, COVID-19 status, age in years and sex. HLA class I and class II types, where available, came from metadata supplied by the sample provider rather than from assay-based typing. Points the paper makes about the study in general: Clinical and demographic metadata were provided uncurated, with the amount varying by source and participant.

Participants in the prospective study were enrolled through a virtual design, were aged roughly 18 to 100 years, and lived in about two dozen United States geographic areas. In the prospective study, cohorts were assigned on the basis of participant-reported clinical history obtained from a screening survey and a study questionnaire. In the prospective study, whole blood, serum and a nasopharyngeal or oropharyngeal swab were collected from each participant by mobile phlebotomists. Prospective study participants could optionally give additional blood draws and questionnaires over an approximately 2-month period. Before DNA extraction, prospective study blood samples were shipped either frozen or at room temperature. TCRbeta CDR3 regions were amplified from genomic DNA using the immunoSEQ Assay, a bias-controlled multiplex PCR. The source study handled its data this way. Within the assay, amplification of reference gene primers was used to estimate how many nucleated cells each sample contained. To quantify the absolute abundance of each unique TCRbeta CDR3 rearrangement, sequence reads were collapsed and filtered. For each sample, productive Simpson clonality was calculated by taking the square root of Simpson's diversity index across productive rearrangements. Held by TCRdb, this immuneACCESS table contains in-frame sequences only and omits some clones. Under half of the omission traces to an unresolved V gene where checked; the cause of the rest is unknown. Clone size and the V and J calls come from that table; the DNA yielded D and trimming. The sample records fewer than 150,000 clones, roughly 84% of which are singletons. Approximately 4% of the sample belongs to the ten largest clones.

V and J are trimmed by 3 bases and 0 bases, and the gene matches miss 8 bases of the junction. Spanning cysteine to phenylalanine, the CDR3 consists of 17 amino acids. Only the CDR3 portion is preserved as DNA: 51 bases, with reading frame beginning at the first base. The germline V gene sets CDR1 to SGDLS and CDR2 to YYNGEE. Sequencing was done on a sample of PBMCs or T cells enriched from blood (not recorded which). This receptor chain uses TRBV9 and TRBJ1-3, with 8 middle bases fitting TRBD1. The source of this sequence is a man aged 45-65 years in a cohort exposed to, infected with or recovered from COVID-19 (not recorded which). CDR3 sequence: CASSEIGQGYSGNTIYF. In nucleotides, the sequence is TGTGCCAGCAGCGAAATCGGACAGGGATACTCTGGAAACACCATATATTTT.